This is a list of T cell receptor beta chains from one sample in a study of blood T cell repertoires in COVID-19. Sequencing used immunoSEQ multiplex PCR; TCRdb keeps in-frame clones, though not all of them. Here the sample spans about 120,000 clones, 75% to 90% being singletons. Specimen: peripheral blood. The receptors originated from a human donor with acute or convalescent COVID-19. The donor label of this sample is uncertain. Both conserved end residues are part of each CDR3. Each record gives: J gene, clone size, D gene, V gene, CDR3 protein, CDR3 DNA. The D gene is left open where the match is weak. Where a row states a size, it is once, few, many or the class of an expanded clone; other rows omit it.

j_call: TRBJ2-1; clone_size: NA; d_call: NA; v_call: TRBV7-2; cdr3_aa: CANSSRTGNEQFF; cdr3_nt: TGTGCCAACAGCTCCCGCACGGGCAATGAGCAGTTCTTC
j_call: TRBJ2-3; clone_size: once; d_call: TRBD2; v_call: TRBV4-1; cdr3_aa: CASSQPRLAGKTDTQYF; cdr3_nt: TGCGCCAGCAGCCAACCCAGACTAGCGGGAAAGACAGATACGCAGTATTTT
j_call: TRBJ1-2; clone_size: NA; d_call: TRBD1; v_call: TRBV2; cdr3_aa: CASSPDRGATNYGYTF; cdr3_nt: TGTGCCAGCAGTCCAGACAGGGGGGCGACTAACTATGGCTACACCTTC
j_call: TRBJ1-1; clone_size: NA; d_call: NA; v_call: TRBV28; cdr3_aa: CASSSHTEAFF; cdr3_nt: TGTGCCAGCAGTTCTCACACTGAAGCTTTCTTT
j_call: TRBJ1-2; clone_size: NA; d_call: NA; v_call: TRBV7-9; cdr3_aa: CASSETDSPDNYGYTF; cdr3_nt: TGTGCCAGCAGCGAAACTGACAGCCCCGATAACTATGGCTACACCTTC
j_call: TRBJ1-3; clone_size: NA; d_call: NA; v_call: TRBV10-3; cdr3_aa: CAISEPAQTVPGNTIYF; cdr3_nt: TGTGCCATCAGTGAGCCAGCCCAGACAGTCCCTGGAAACACCATATATTTT
j_call: TRBJ1-4; clone_size: NA; d_call: NA; v_call: TRBV2; cdr3_aa: CASSEQGRDEKLFF; cdr3_nt: TGTGCCAGCAGTGAACAGGGGAGGGATGAAAAACTGTTTTTT
j_call: TRBJ1-6; clone_size: NA; d_call: NA; v_call: TRBV7-9; cdr3_aa: CASSLSQRNSPLHF; cdr3_nt: TGTGCCAGCAGCTTATCACAGAGAAATTCACCCCTCCACTTT
j_call: TRBJ1-5; clone_size: NA; d_call: NA; v_call: TRBV5-6; cdr3_aa: CASSLEAQVIQPQHF; cdr3_nt: TGTGCCAGCAGCTTGGAAGCACAGGTAATTCAGCCCCAGCATTTT
j_call: TRBJ2-1; clone_size: once; d_call: TRBD1; v_call: TRBV5-1; cdr3_aa: CASSLGDRGEQFF; cdr3_nt: TGCGCCAGCAGCTTGGGGGACAGGGGAGAGCAGTTCTTC
j_call: TRBJ2-1; clone_size: NA; d_call: TRBD2; v_call: TRBV24-1; cdr3_aa: CATSDLRTSGSSGEQFF; cdr3_nt: TGTGCCACCAGTGACCTTAGGACTAGCGGGAGTTCGGGCGAGCAGTTCTTC
j_call: TRBJ1-5; clone_size: NA; d_call: TRBD1; v_call: TRBV27; cdr3_aa: CASRIGGSSNQPQHF; cdr3_nt: TGTGCCAGCAGAATAGGGGGCAGTAGCAATCAGCCCCAGCATTTT
j_call: TRBJ2-7; clone_size: NA; d_call: TRBD2; v_call: TRBV7-2; cdr3_aa: CASSLAPASGGYEQYF; cdr3_nt: TGTGCCAGCAGCTTAGCGCCGGCTAGCGGGGGCTACGAGCAGTACTTC
j_call: TRBJ2-3; clone_size: NA; d_call: NA; v_call: TRBV2; cdr3_aa: CASRKTHLDTQYF; cdr3_nt: TGTGCCAGCAGGAAAACTCACTTAGATACGCAGTATTTT
j_call: TRBJ2-1; clone_size: NA; d_call: TRBD2; v_call: TRBV19; cdr3_aa: CAGKYSGGPSNEQFF; cdr3_nt: TGTGCCGGAAAGTATAGCGGGGGGCCCTCCAATGAGCAGTTCTTC
j_call: TRBJ2-1; clone_size: NA; d_call: NA; v_call: TRBV9; cdr3_aa: CASSVAQGSYNEQFF; cdr3_nt: TGTGCCAGCAGCGTAGCTCAGGGCTCCTACAATGAGCAGTTCTTC
j_call: TRBJ2-1; clone_size: NA; d_call: NA; v_call: TRBV7-3; cdr3_aa: CASSFRTGAHNEQFF; cdr3_nt: TGTGCCAGCAGCTTTAGGACGGGAGCCCACAATGAGCAGTTCTTC
j_call: TRBJ1-2; clone_size: NA; d_call: NA; v_call: TRBV5-3; cdr3_aa: CATPGVDGYTF; cdr3_nt: TGTGCCACCCCAGGGGTGGATGGCTACACCTTC